This TCR beta chain was sequenced in a study of shared clonotypes between healthy human individuals. Findings and limits, study-wide: Represented diversity, genetic and exposure-history alike, was limited by few donors.

V was pared by 3 bases and J by 0 bases, with 11 bases between. The germline V gene encodes CDR1 SGHAT and CDR2 FQNNGV. The CDR3 consists of 16 residues. At the deep level, the assay was run. Measured with immunoSEQ multiplex PCR; TCRdb has only the in-frame clones, and not every one. Among around 700,000 clones listed, about 80% were seen once. This clone was seen only once. Its antigen is undetermined. A split of CD4+ cells into CD45RA+ naive and CD45RA-negative memory subsets was performed. The sample consisted of memory CD4+ T cells sorted from blood. The subset: CD45RA-negative fraction. This sequence originates from a woman aged 30 to 39 in good health. The chain links TRBV11-2 to TRBJ2-2, with TRBD1 as a possible D gene (6 bases). The CDR3 sequence: CASSFPGTSNTGELFF. The CDR3 DNA sequence: TGTGCCAGCAGCTTTCCCGGGACATCGAACACCGGGGAGCTGTTTTTT.